This T cell receptor (beta chain) was profiled in a study of Ad26.COV2.S vaccination and SARS-CoV-2 variants. Here immunoSEQ multiplex PCR was the method, and the copy in TCRdb shows in-frame clones only, minus some. The data contain about 500,000 clones, roughly nine tenths of them singletons. The V and J ends lost 2 bases and 2 bases respectively, with 12 bases between them. There are 15 residues in the CDR3. Germline V gene lookup returns CDR1 MNHEY and CDR2 SVGAGI. As to treatment: around 19 received Ad26.COV2.S at low or high dose, single or two shots; about 5 received placebo; per-sample allocation not given. Repertoires come from day 63 after the first vaccine or placebo injection.

The chain uses TRBV6-5 and TRBJ1-2, with a possible D match to TRBD1 (5 bases). The clonotype was recovered from a person between 18 and 59 years old who received the Ad26.COV2.S COVID-19 vaccine or a placebo. The specimen was peripheral blood, collected in a trial of Ad26.COV2.S vaccine versus placebo. The CDR3 nucleotides read TGTGCCAGCAGTTACGGGGCGCCTCGGAACTATGGCTACACCTTC. This translates into CASSYGAPRNYGYTF.